This record concerns one T cell receptor beta chain sequence. The antigen it binds to is not known. Base quality data are lacking; no much larger clone is found one base away. This sample was taken from a study of long-term antiretroviral therapy in people with HIV (dated by TCRdb to 2022 to 2024). Context from the whole study: The earliest samples were collected roughly a decade before the 2015 WHO recommendation for immediate ART, at a time when ART was usually postponed until CD4 counts fell. A retrospective serial study tested whether ART initiation and durable HIV suppression were associated with changes in peripheral blood TRB repertoire composition and diversity. A total of 150 to 200 cryopreserved PBMC samples came from 25 to 35 adults with confirmed HIV infection and were collected serially over a mean of roughly 6 years (range 1-12). Of the 25 to 30 participants with HIV, about a dozen were female. No cross-contamination during QIAcube processing was shown when test extractions of a monoclonal T-cell line were performed alongside some 33 polyclonal samples. What the research found in general, with its limitations: ART initiation was associated with a significant increase in TRB diversity, but diversity stayed significantly below transplant donor controls even after long-term ART. Narrower CDR3 length ranges were observed in HIV repertoires than in controls, and an antigen-experienced repertoire with only a slight naive shift after ART was suggested by the network structure. Because pre-ART samples had limited cell numbers, profiling was done on unsorted PBMC rather than on sorted CD4+ and CD8+ T cells. Owing to limited PBMC availability, only the TCR beta chain was sequenced, without alpha chain pairing. Inferences about post-ART repertoire changes are limited because no data were available on ART adherence, viral resistance or therapy changes. The samples span the years 2004 to 2017, and the ART regimens used may be less effective than current regimens. The repertoire was dominated across all time points by expanded TRB clones identified before ART initiation, although this dominance was seen to fluctuate and to decrease in many PLHIV after ART.

To be included, a participant needed at least one PBMC sample from before ART initiation plus at least two post-ART samples. Treatment was received in the United States of America by all participants with HIV. Before DNA extraction, cryopreserved samples of about 0.9-11 million PBMC were thawed and washed. At the time of the earliest PBMC sample, participants with HIV were aged between about 20 and 54 years. Each participant contributed PBMC samples from 1-4 timepoints before ART initiation and 2-8 timepoints after ART initiation, with a median of 7 samples. For every participant, serial HIV viral load, CD4+ T-cell count, ART history and demographic data were obtained. Genomic DNA was extracted from unsorted PBMC with a Qiagen kit on a QIAcube, with processing performed in batches of 12 samples. The immunoSEQ hsTCRB v3.0 assay was used at survey level resolution to sequence the TRB variable region. The target sequencing depth for TRB was about 40,000-55,000 T-cell genomes per sample. Pooled TRB libraries were sequenced on an Illumina MiSeq with a v3 150-cycle kit. As for the original processing: Analysis of repertoires was carried out in R inside a reproducible Nextflow workflow spanning QC, data transformation and analysis. LymphoSeq2, an R package for AIRR-Seq data exploration, was used to implement custom analyses. A few samples that yielded fewer than 5000 total TRB sequences were excluded, so that under 200 HIV repertoires were analyzed. Of the roughly 190 retained HIV repertoires, about 60 were collected before and under 150 after ART initiation. Each repertoire was downsampled to 5000 TRB nucleotide sequences, and summary statistics were averaged across 100 downsampling iterations. TRB sequences were retained for analysis only if CDR3 regions of at least seven amino acids were present. Two measures captured diversity: a Shannon entropy-derived clonality score and the Gini coefficient. In the repertoire networks, any two of the top 5000 CDR3 amino acid sequences were connected whenever the two sequences differed by an edit distance of one. For TRB CDR3 amino acid sequences, GLIPH2 was used to predict antigen specificity groups and MHC restriction. Known CMV, EBV, HIV or tissue antigen associations were flagged by matching CDR3 amino acid sequences against VDJdb and McPAS-TCR. Pre-ART, post-ART and control groups were compared with Wilcoxon signed-rank tests and Holm-Bonferroni correction. TCRdb obtained this table from immuneACCESS and retained in-frame rearrangements with V and J assigned. These tables miss some clones; where compared with another copy, unresolved V genes account for less than half of the shortfall, and the remainder is unexplained. V and J calls and clone size are given by that table; D and trimming were obtained from the DNA. Here the sample has approximately 27,000 clones; roughly nine tenths occur a single time. Less than 4.5% of the sample lies in the top ten.

Including cysteine and phenylalanine, the CDR3 has 13 amino acids. The CDR3 DNA has 39 bases and is translated from base 1. The V and J ends are trimmed by 3 bases and 4 bases, leaving 9 bases between them. Sequences MGHRA (CDR1) and YSYEKL (CDR2) are obtained from the germline V gene. The chain couples TRBV4-1 to TRBJ2-5; the D segment could be TRBD1, given 6 matching bases. This specimen consisted of unsorted PBMCs, obtained 3.1 years after starting antiretroviral therapy. This receptor was obtained from a young man with HIV. The CDR3 protein is CASSQVRGETQYF. In nucleotide form, the sequence is TGCGCCAGCAGCCAGGTCAGGGGAGAGACCCAGTACTTC.